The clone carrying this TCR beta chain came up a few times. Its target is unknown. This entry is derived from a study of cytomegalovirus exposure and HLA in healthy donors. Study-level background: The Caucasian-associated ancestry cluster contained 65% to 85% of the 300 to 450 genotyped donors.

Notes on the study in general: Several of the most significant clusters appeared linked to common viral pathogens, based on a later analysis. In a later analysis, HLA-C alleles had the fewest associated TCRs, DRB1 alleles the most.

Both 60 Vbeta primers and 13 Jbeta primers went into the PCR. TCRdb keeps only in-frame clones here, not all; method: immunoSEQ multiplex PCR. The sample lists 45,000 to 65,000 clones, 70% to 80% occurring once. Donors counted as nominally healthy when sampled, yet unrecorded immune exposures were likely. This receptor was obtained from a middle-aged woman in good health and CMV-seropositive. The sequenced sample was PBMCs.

The CDR3 nucleotides read TGTGCCATCAGTGAGTCGAACCGGGGGGGGAACACCGGGGAGCTGTTTTTT. As protein: CAISESNRGGNTGELFF. The chain links TRBV10-3 to TRBJ2-2; 8 bases are a match to TRBD2. This CDR3 spans 17 amino acids. Trimming at V came to 0 bases and at J to 1 base, leaving 4 bases not matched to a gene. Germline V gene lookup returns CDR1 ENHRY and CDR2 SYGVKD.